The clone carrying this T cell receptor (beta chain) was observed a single time. Its antigen remains unidentified. TCRdb keeps only in-frame clones here, not all; method: immunoSEQ multiplex PCR. The sample carries about 8,300 clones, under 85% recorded once. The sample originates from a study of T cell clonotyping in hematopoietic cell transplantation. Across the whole study: Pretransplant recipient samples were taken after cytoreduction. The study, taken as a whole, reports: Recipient TCR diversity dropped after transplant; expanded clonotypes rose from day 30 to 180. Cells were unsorted, so CD4 and CD8 contributions were not separated.

The time point denotes: recipient sample about 28 days before transplant, after cytoreduction. The sample was peripheral blood mononuclear cells, taken before stem cell transplant. The clonotype was recovered from a man aged 55-75 years with acute myeloid leukemia. Some clones in this sample may be carry-over from other donors' samples.

Here the CDR3 DNA reads TGTGCCAGCACCGTGGTCCGTACAGGGGGGAACTACGAGCAGTACTTC. Protein product: CASTVVRTGGNYEQYF. The rearrangement links TRBV5-5 to TRBJ2-7; 8 positions match TRBD1. The CDR3 is 16 amino acids. J lost 3 bases, V lost 6 bases, and 14 bases had no gene match. Germline lookup yields CDR1 SGHKS and CDR2 YYEKEE (reference sequence).